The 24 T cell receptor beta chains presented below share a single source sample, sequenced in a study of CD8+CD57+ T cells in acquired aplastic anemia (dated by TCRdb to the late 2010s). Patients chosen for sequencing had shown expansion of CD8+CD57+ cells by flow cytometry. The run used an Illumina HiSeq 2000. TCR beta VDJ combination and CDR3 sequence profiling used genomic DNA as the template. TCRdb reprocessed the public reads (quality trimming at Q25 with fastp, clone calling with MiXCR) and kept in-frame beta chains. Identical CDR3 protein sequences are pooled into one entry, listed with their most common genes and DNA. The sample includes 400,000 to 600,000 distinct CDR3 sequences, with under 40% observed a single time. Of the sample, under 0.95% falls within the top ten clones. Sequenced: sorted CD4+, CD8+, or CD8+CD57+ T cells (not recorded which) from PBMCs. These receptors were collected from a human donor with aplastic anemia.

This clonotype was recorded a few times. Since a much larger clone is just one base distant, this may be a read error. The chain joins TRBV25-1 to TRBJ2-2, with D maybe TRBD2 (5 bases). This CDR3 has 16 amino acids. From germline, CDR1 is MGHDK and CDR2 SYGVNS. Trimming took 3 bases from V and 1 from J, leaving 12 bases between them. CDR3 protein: CASSERAGVNTGELFF. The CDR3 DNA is TGTGCCAGCAGTGAGCGGGCCGGGGTGAACACCGGGGAGCTGTTTTTT. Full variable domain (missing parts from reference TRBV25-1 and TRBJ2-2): EADIYQTPRYLVIGTGKKITLECSQTMGHDKMYWYQQDPGMELHLIHYSYGVNSTEKGDLSSESTVSRIRTEHFPLTLESARPSHTSQYLCASSERAGVNTGELFFGEGSRLTVL.

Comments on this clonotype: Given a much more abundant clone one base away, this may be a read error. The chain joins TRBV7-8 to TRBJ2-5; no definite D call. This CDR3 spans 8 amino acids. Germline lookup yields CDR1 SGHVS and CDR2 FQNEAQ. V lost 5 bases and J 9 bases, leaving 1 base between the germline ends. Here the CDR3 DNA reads TGTGCCAGCAGCCCCCAGTACTTC. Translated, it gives CASSPQYF.

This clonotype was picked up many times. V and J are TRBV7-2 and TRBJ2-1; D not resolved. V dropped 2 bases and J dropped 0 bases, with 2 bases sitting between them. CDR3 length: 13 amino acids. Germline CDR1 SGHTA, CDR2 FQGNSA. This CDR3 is CASSLSSYNEQFF. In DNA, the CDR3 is TGTGCCAGCAGCTTAAGCTCCTACAATGAGCAGTTCTTC.

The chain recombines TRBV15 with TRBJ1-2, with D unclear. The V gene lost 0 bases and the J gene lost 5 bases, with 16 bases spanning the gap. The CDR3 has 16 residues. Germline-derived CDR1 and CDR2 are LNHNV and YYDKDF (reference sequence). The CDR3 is CATSREVELAGYGYTF. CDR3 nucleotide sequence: TGTGCCACCAGCAGAGAAGTGGAACTAGCGGGGTATGGCTACACCTTC. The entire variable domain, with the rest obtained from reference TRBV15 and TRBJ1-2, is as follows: DAMVIQNPRYQVTQFGKPVTLSCSQTLNHNVMYWYQQKSSQAPKLLFHYYDKDFNNEADTPDNFQSRRPNTSFCFLDIRSPGLGDTAMYLCATSREVELAGYGYTFGSGTRLTVV.

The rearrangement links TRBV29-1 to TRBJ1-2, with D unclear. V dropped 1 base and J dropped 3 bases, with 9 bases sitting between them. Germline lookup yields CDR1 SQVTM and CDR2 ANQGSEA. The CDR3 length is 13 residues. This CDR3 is CSVEGQADYGYTF. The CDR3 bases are TGCAGCGTTGAAGGGCAAGCAGACTATGGCTACACCTTC.

The CDR3 loop reads CATSRVAGVYEQYF. The DNA of the CDR3 is TGTGCCACCAGCAGAGTAGCGGGAGTTTACGAGCAGTACTTC. This chain uses TRBV15 with TRBJ2-7; 9 nucleotides line up with TRBD2. This CDR3 is built from 14 residues. In germline, CDR1 is LNHNV, CDR2 YYDKDF (reference sequence). Trimming cost V 1 base and J 4 bases; bases outside gene matches: 2.

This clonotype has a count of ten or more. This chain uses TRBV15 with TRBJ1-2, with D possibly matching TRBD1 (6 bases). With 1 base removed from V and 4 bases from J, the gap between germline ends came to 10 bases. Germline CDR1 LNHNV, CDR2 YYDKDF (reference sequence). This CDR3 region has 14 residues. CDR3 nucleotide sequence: TGTGCCACCAGCAGAGGGGGGGCGGGCTATGGCTACACCTTC. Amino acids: CATSRGGAGYGYTF.

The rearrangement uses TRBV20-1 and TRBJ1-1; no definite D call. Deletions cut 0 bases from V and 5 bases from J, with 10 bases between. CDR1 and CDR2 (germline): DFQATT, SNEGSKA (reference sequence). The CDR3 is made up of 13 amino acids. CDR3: CSARDPVGTEAFF. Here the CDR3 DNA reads TGCAGTGCTAGAGATCCCGTGGGAACTGAAGCTTTCTTT.

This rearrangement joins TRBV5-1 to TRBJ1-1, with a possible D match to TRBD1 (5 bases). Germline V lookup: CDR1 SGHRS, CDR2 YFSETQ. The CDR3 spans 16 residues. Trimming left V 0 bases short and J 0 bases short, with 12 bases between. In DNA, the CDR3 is TGCGCCAGCAGCTTGGCCTCGGGGCTTGTGAACACTGAAGCTTTCTTT. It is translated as CASSLASGLVNTEAFF.

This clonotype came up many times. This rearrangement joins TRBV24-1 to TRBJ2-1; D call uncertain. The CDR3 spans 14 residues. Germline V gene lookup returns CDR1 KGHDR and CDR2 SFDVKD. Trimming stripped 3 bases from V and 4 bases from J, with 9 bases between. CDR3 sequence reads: CATSDNGQYNEQFF. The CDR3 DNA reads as TGTGCCACCAGTGATAACGGGCAGTACAATGAGCAGTTCTTC.

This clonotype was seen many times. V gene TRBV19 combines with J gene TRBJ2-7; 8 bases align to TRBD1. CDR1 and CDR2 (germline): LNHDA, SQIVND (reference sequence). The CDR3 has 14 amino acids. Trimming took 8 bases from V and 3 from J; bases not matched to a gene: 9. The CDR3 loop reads CASGDRGSFYEQYF. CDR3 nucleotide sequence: TGTGCCAGTGGAGACAGGGGATCTTTCTACGAGCAGTACTTC.

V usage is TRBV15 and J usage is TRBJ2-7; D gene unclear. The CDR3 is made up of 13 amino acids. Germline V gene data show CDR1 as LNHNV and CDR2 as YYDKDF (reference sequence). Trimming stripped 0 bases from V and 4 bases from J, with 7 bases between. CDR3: CATSRDSAYEQYF. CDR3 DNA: TGTGCCACCAGCAGAGACTCGGCGTACGAGCAGTACTTC.

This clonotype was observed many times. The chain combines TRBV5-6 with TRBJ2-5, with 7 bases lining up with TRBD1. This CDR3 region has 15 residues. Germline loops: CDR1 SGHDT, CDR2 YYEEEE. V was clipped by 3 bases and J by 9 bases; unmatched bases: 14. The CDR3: CASSSYSRDRDAQYF. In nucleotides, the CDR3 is TGTGCCAGCAGCTCCTATTCGCGCGACAGGGATGCCCAGTACTTC.

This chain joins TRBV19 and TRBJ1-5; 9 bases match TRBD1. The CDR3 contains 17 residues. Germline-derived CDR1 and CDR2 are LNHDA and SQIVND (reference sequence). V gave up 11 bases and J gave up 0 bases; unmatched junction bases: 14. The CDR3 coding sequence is TGTGCCCGTACCCGGGACAGGGAAGGTTATAGCAATCAGCCCCAGCATTTT. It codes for CARTRDREGYSNQPQHF.

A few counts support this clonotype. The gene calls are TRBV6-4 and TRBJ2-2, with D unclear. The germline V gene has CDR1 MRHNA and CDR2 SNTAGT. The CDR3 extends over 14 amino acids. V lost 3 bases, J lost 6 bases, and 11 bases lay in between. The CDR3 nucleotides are TGTGCCAGCAGTGAGGGCTCCTCAGCCGGGGAGCTGTTTTTT. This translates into CASSEGSSAGELFF.

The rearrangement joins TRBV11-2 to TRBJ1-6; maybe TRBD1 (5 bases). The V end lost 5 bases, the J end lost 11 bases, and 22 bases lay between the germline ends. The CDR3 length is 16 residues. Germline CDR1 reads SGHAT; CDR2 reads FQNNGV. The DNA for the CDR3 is TGTGCCAGCAGCGAAACACCGGGACGGACGAATCCACCCCTCCACTTT. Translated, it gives CASSETPGRTNPPLHF.

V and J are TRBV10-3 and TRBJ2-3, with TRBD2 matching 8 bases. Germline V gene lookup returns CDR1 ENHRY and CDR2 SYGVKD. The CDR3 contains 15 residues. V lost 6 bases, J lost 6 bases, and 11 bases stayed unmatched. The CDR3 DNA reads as TGTGCCATCAGGGAAAGCGGGAGTTCGGGTGATACGCAGTATTTT. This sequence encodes CAIRESGSSGDTQYF.

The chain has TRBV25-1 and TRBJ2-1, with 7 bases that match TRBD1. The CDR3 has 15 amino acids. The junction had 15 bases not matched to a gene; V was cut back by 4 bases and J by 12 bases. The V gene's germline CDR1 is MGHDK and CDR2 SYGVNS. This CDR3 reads CASSAPGGVSYGQFF. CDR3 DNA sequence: TGTGCCAGCAGTGCCCCAGGGGGAGTAAGCTATGGGCAGTTCTTC.

CDR3 loop: CASDPGHPLFPQYF. The CDR3 nucleotides are TGTGCCAGCGATCCGGGACACCCCCTCTTCCCCCAGTACTTC. The V gene is TRBV2, the J gene TRBJ2-5; a possible D gene is TRBD1 (6 bases). Trimming took off 8 bases at V and 9 bases at J, with 22 bases between the two ends. Germline loops: CDR1 SNHLY, CDR2 FYNNEI. CDR3 length equals 14 residues.

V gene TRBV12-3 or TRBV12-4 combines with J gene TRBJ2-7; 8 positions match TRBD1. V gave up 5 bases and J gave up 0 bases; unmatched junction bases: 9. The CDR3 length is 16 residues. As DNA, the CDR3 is TGTGCCAGCAGTCCCGGCCGGGACAGGCTCTCCTACGAGCAGTACTTC. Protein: CASSPGRDRLSYEQYF.

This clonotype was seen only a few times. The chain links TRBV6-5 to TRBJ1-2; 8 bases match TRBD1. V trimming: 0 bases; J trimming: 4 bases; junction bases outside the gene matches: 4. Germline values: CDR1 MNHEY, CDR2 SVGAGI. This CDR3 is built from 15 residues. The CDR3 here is CASSYSGQESYGYTF. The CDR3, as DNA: TGTGCCAGCAGTTACTCGGGACAGGAATCCTATGGCTACACCTTC.

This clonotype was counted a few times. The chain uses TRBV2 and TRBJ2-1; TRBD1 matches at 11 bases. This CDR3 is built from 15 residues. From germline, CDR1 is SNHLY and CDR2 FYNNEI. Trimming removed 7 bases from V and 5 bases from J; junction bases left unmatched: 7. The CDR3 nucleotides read TGTGCCAGCACCTACCCGGACAGGGGGCACAATGAGCAGTTCTTC. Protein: CASTYPDRGHNEQFF.

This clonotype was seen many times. Here the CDR3 DNA reads TGTGCCAGCAGTTGGGCCGTTTCACCCCTCCACTTT. It is translated as CASSWAVSPLHF. V gene TRBV6-5 combines with J gene TRBJ1-6; no definite D call. Looked up from germline, CDR1 is MNHEY and CDR2 is SVGAGI. Trimming pared 4 bases from V and 9 bases from J, leaving 7 bases between. The CDR3 covers 12 residues.

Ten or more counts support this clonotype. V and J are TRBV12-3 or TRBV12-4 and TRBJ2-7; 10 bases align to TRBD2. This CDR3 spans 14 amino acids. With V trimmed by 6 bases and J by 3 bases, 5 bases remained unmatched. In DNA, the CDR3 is TGTGCCAGCAGCCTAGCGGGGGCGATCTACGAGCAGTACTTC. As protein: CASSLAGAIYEQYF.